This TCR beta chain was observed in a study of blood T cell repertoires in COVID-19. Across the whole study: Whether acute or convalescent, the COVID-19 samples came from the United States, Italy and Spain.

This clone was seen a handful of times. TCRdb's copy holds only in-frame clones and misses some; the assay was immunoSEQ multiplex PCR. The data hold about 120,000 clones, with approximately 80% observed a single time. Trimming took 5 bases from V and 11 from J; bases not matched to a gene: 4. The CDR3 extends over 11 amino acids. Sequenced material: peripheral blood. The receptor was derived from a human donor in a cohort sampled during active COVID-19. The chain joins TRBV12-3 or TRBV12-4 to TRBJ2-5; 8 bases match TRBD1. This CDR3 reads CASSPRGPQYF. In nucleotides, the CDR3 is TGTGCCAGCAGTCCCAGGGGGCCTCAGTACTTC.